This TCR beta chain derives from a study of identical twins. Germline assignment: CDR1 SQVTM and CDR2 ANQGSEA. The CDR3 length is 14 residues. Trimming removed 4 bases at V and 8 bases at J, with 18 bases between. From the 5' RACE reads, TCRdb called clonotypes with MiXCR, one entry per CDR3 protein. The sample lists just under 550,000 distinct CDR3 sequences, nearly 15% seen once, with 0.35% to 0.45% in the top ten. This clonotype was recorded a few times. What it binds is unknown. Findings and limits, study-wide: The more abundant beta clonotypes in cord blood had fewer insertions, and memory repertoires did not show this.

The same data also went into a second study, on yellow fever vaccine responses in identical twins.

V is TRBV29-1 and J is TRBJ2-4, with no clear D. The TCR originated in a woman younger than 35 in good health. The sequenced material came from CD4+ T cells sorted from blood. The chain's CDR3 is CSVGVLGEKDIQYF. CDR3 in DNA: TGCAGCGTTGGCGTCCTGGGCGAAAAGGACATTCAGTACTTC.